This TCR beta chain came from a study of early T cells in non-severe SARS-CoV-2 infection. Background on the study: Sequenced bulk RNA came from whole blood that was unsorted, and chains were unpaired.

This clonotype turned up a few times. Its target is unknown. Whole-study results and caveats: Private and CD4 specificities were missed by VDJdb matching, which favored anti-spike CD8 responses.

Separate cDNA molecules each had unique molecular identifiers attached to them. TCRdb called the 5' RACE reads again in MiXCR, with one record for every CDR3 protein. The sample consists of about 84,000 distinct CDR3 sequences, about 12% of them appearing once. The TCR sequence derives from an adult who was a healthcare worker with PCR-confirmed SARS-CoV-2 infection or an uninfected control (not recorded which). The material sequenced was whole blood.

CDR3 in DNA: TGCGCCAGCAGCTTCCCCCATGCGGGGGCGAACTATGGCTACACCTTC. It codes for CASSFPHAGANYGYTF. The V call is TRBV5-1, the J call TRBJ1-2, with D possibly TRBD1 on 6 matching bases. The CDR3 covers 16 residues. Germline assignment: CDR1 SGHRS and CDR2 YFSETQ. V was cut by 2 bases and J by 2 bases, with 16 bases left in between.